A selection of T cell receptor beta chains follows, all from one sample in a study of T cell responses to AZD1222 COVID-19 vaccine. The repertoire was sequenced with immunoSEQ multiplex PCR; TCRdb's copy has only in-frame clones and lacks some. Of around 84,000 clones in the sample, around 86% are singletons; the top ten hold more than 8.5%. Sample: peripheral blood, taken on day 0 of AZD1222 vaccination. The receptors were gathered from an adult in good health. The conserved cysteine and the conserved F or W are not part of the CDR3 here. The D gene is left open where the match is weak.

d_call,cdr3_length,v_call,j_call,cdr3_aa
NA,10,TRBV11-2,TRBJ2-7,ASSLGLYEQY
NA,11,TRBV29-1,TRBJ1-2,SVEWGQRDGYT
NA,14,TRBV24-1,TRBJ2-1,ATSDSSSWSYNEQF
NA,13,TRBV5-8,TRBJ1-1,ASSLTGSLNTEAF
NA,12,TRBV2,TRBJ1-5,ASSEGAANQPQH
NA,12,TRBV7-8,TRBJ1-4,ASSLEDGSLKLF
TRBD2,14,TRBV6-5,TRBJ2-5,ASSYSTSGAQETQY
TRBD1,12,TRBV25-1,TRBJ2-2,ASNGQGDTGELF
TRBD2,15,TRBV4-3,TRBJ2-5,ASSQEEGASGRGTQY
NA,14,TRBV2,TRBJ2-6,ASSEVWASGANVLT
TRBD2,14,TRBV6-1,TRBJ2-7,ASSEWGGTASYEQY
NA,15,TRBV21-1,TRBJ1-5,ASSKVGQERHNQPQH
NA,13,TRBV19,TRBJ1-3,ASSIADYSGNTIY
TRBD2,16,TRBV6-2/TRBV6-3,TRBJ2-7,ASSYSLAGTHDPYEQY
TRBD2,12,TRBV13,TRBJ2-7,ASSLLAGDREQY
NA,13,TRBV19,TRBJ1-1,ASSRRGGMNTEAF
NA,8,TRBV20-1,TRBJ2-7,SAPEYEQY
NA,14,TRBV7-6,TRBJ2-7,ASSTARGESSYEQY
NA,11,TRBV6-4,TRBJ2-2,ASSGRGTGELF
NA,10,TRBV6-1,TRBJ1-2,ASSEKGYGYT
TRBD2,10,TRBV12-3/TRBV12-4,TRBJ2-3,ASSPGGYTQY
NA,15,TRBV30,TRBJ2-5,AWSVRSGLSPQGTQY
TRBD1,12,TRBV5-1,TRBJ1-2,ASSSGQGGYGYT
NA,12,TRBV7-8,TRBJ2-3,ASSLRGLTDTQY
NA,11,TRBV28,TRBJ2-1,ASSLSRYNEQF
NA,12,TRBV11-2,TRBJ2-7,ASSSQGDFYEQY
NA,13,TRBV5-4,TRBJ2-2,ASSLAGTRTGELF
TRBD1,13,TRBV15,TRBJ1-4,ATSRDRQGSEKLF
NA,14,TRBV28,TRBJ1-4,ASSRGGANPNEKLF
TRBD1,13,TRBV5-5,TRBJ1-3,ASSSGQNSGNTIY
NA,11,TRBV6-5,TRBJ2-5,ASSYSVVETQY
TRBD1,14,TRBV5-1,TRBJ1-1,ASSSEPGTGYTEAF
NA,13,TRBV5-1,TRBJ1-1,ASSQDLWGDTEAF
TRBD2,17,TRBV5-1,TRBJ2-5,ASSEGLLAGGPVGETQY
TRBD1,12,TRBV5-1,TRBJ2-7,ASSPGQGANEQY
NA,13,TRBV19,TRBJ1-2,ASMVGRGSGYGYT
TRBD1,13,TRBV7-3,TRBJ1-2,ASSSGTGANYGYT
TRBD1,12,TRBV18,TRBJ2-3,ASSPGTGGDTQY
NA,12,TRBV28,TRBJ2-7,ASSLLRPSYEQY
TRBD1,11,TRBV29-1,TRBJ2-3,SVDKGAEDTQY
TRBD2,15,TRBV2,TRBJ2-3,ASRASRGLAGGDTQY
NA,12,TRBV2,TRBJ2-2,TTRRDANTGELF
NA,12,TRBV24-1,TRBJ2-1,ATSLPGQDNEQF
NA,12,TRBV6-2/TRBV6-3,TRBJ2-1,ASSYSVGENEQF
TRBD2,13,TRBV5-1,TRBJ2-5,ASSSSLAGVETQY